The rows below give T cell receptor beta chains drawn from one sample of a study of blood T cell repertoires in COVID-19. Using immunoSEQ multiplex PCR, the repertoire was profiled, and TCRdb retains in-frame clones only, with some absent. The sample includes around 300,000 clones, roughly nine tenths seen only once; the top ten take under 3.5%. The material sequenced was PBMCs or T cells enriched from blood (not recorded which). The origin of the receptors is a woman aged 45-59 years who had recovered from COVID-19. CDR3s include the opening cysteine and the closing phenylalanine or tryptophan. The D gene is left open where the match is weak. The size entry is marked missing in some rows and otherwise reads once, few, many or a size class.

clone_size j_call d_call v_call cdr3_aa cdr3_nt
NA TRBJ1-5 TRBD1 TRBV24-1 CATSAGQGINQPQHF TGTGCCACCAGTGCGGGACAGGGGATTAATCAGCCCCAGCATTTT
NA TRBJ2-3 TRBD2 TRBV5-6 CASSLAASGAGTDTQYF TGTGCCAGCAGCTTGGCGGCTAGCGGGGCGGGCACAGATACGCAGTATTTT
NA TRBJ2-5 TRBD1 TRBV15 CATSRTAGTGRETQYF TGTGCCACCAGCAGAACCGCCGGGACAGGGAGAGAGACCCAGTACTTC
NA TRBJ2-7 NA TRBV15 CATSPLGTVHGEQYF TGTGCCACCAGCCCCCTCGGAACAGTACACGGCGAGCAGTACTTC
once TRBJ1-1 NA TRBV3-1/TRBV3-2 CASSQPGLRAFF TGTGCCAGCAGCCAACCGGGACTCCGCGCTTTCTTT
NA TRBJ2-3 TRBD2 TRBV5-1 CASSLASGGSTDTQYF TGCGCCAGCAGCTTGGCGAGCGGGGGATCCACAGATACGCAGTATTTT
NA TRBJ1-1 TRBD1 TRBV6-5 CASFETGMNTEAFF TGTGCCAGCTTCGAGACAGGGATGAACACTGAAGCTTTCTTT
NA TRBJ2-5 TRBD1 TRBV29-1 CSGAGDRGIGETQYF TGCAGCGGAGCGGGGGACAGGGGGATTGGAGAGACCCAGTACTTC
NA TRBJ2-3 NA TRBV5-1 CASSLVAGEGGTDTQYF TGCGCCAGCAGCTTGGTAGCAGGGGAGGGGGGCACAGATACGCAGTATTTT
NA TRBJ2-5 TRBD1 TRBV27 CASSLWGQGLQETQYF TGTGCCAGCAGTTTATGGGGACAGGGCCTACAAGAGACCCAGTACTTC
NA TRBJ1-2 NA TRBV28 CASSPGGRNYGYTF TGTGCCAGCTCGCCGGGAGGACGAAACTATGGCTACACCTTC
NA TRBJ2-5 NA TRBV21-1 CASSVREMRETQYF TGTGCCAGCAGCGTCCGGGAGATGAGAGAGACCCAGTACTTC
once TRBJ2-7 TRBD1 TRBV3-1/TRBV3-2 CASSRQGSSYEQYF TGTGCCAGCAGCCGACAGGGAAGCTCCTACGAGCAGTACTTC
once TRBJ2-7 TRBD2 TRBV30 CAWRRLAGGPYEQYF TGTGCCTGGAGGAGACTAGCGGGAGGGCCATACGAGCAGTACTTC
NA TRBJ2-1 NA TRBV9 CASSVEFRDFQFF TGTGCCAGCAGCGTAGAGTTTAGGGACTTCCAGTTCTTC
NA TRBJ2-5 TRBD2 TRBV4-2 CASSQEELAGTTVTQYF TGTGCCAGCAGCCAAGAGGAATTAGCGGGTACAACAGTGACCCAGTACTTC
NA TRBJ1-2 NA TRBV5-1 CASSAQASSYGYTF TGCGCCAGCAGCGCGCAGGCCAGTAGCTATGGCTACACCTTC
NA TRBJ1-3 NA TRBV19 CASKEGSGNTIYF TGTGCCAGTAAGGAGGGCTCTGGAAACACCATATATTTT
NA TRBJ2-1 TRBD2 TRBV6-4 CASSLTSDREQFF TGTGCCAGCAGTCTCACTAGCGATCGTGAGCAGTTCTTC
once TRBJ1-1 NA TRBV6-6 CASSYTRRDTEAFF TGTGCCAGCAGTTACACCAGGAGGGACACTGAAGCTTTCTTT
NA TRBJ1-4 TRBD1 TRBV29-1 CSVEAGGGEKLFF TGCAGCGTTGAAGCAGGGGGCGGTGAAAAACTGTTTTTT
NA TRBJ1-3 TRBD1 TRBV27 CASSLTGVSGNTIYF TGTGCCAGCAGCCTAACAGGGGTCTCTGGAAACACCATATATTTT
NA TRBJ2-1 TRBD2 TRBV24-1 CATTGGPSSYNEQFF TGTGCCACCACGGGAGGGCCGAGCTCCTACAATGAGCAGTTCTTC
NA TRBJ2-1 TRBD1 TRBV5-5 CASSRGQGTYNEQFF TGTGCCAGCAGCCGGGGACAGGGGACCTACAATGAGCAGTTCTTC
NA TRBJ1-5 NA TRBV30 CAWGPTGRRGPGQPQHF TGTGCCTGGGGACCAACAGGTCGGCGGGGGCCGGGGCAGCCCCAGCATTTT
NA TRBJ1-1 NA TRBV3-1/TRBV3-2 CASSQPAGRLNTEAFF TGTGCCAGCAGCCAACCAGCGGGACGGCTGAACACTGAAGCTTTCTTT
NA TRBJ1-2 NA TRBV11-2 CASSPPQSTYGYTF TGTGCCAGCAGCCCCCCCCAGTCAACCTATGGCTACACCTTC
NA TRBJ2-1 NA TRBV29-1 CSVDNPNQRKEQFF TGCAGCGTTGACAATCCGAATCAGCGGAAGGAGCAGTTCTTC
once TRBJ2-5 TRBD1 TRBV7-2 CASSSTGTGGETQYF TGTGCCAGCAGCTCAACCGGGACAGGGGGAGAGACCCAGTACTTC
few TRBJ1-6 NA TRBV6-5 CATRQGGDSPLHF TGTGCCACGCGGCAGGGAGGGGATTCACCCCTCCACTTT
NA TRBJ2-5 NA TRBV7-9 CASSYVADQETQYF TGTGCCAGCAGCTACGTAGCGGACCAAGAGACCCAGTACTTC
NA TRBJ2-1 TRBD2 TRBV6-5 CASSYSPSGRLNEQFF TGTGCCAGCAGTTACTCACCTAGCGGGAGGTTGAATGAGCAGTTCTTC
once TRBJ2-5 TRBD2 TRBV28 CASSLSGSRTQYF TGTGCCAGCAGCCTTAGCGGGAGTCGCACCCAGTACTTC
NA TRBJ2-2 TRBD2 TRBV20-1 CSASKGIAGNTGELFF TGCAGTGCTAGTAAGGGCATAGCGGGGAACACCGGGGAGCTGTTTTTT
NA TRBJ2-7 NA TRBV7-9 CASSLSYEQYF TGTGCCAGCAGCTTGAGTTACGAGCAGTACTTC
NA TRBJ2-7 TRBD2 TRBV7-9 CASIPPSGAYEQYF TGTGCCAGCATCCCCCCTAGCGGTGCCTACGAGCAGTACTTC
NA TRBJ1-4 NA TRBV6-1 CASSEALRRTENEKLFF TGTGCCAGCAGTGAAGCGCTTCGGAGGACGGAGAATGAAAAACTGTTTTTT
NA TRBJ1-1 TRBD1 TRBV30 CAWSETDRGWSEAFF TGTGCCTGGAGTGAAACAGACAGGGGTTGGTCTGAAGCTTTCTTT
NA TRBJ2-5 NA TRBV5-1 CASSVGLTGETQYF TGCGCCAGCAGCGTGGGTTTAACGGGGGAGACCCAGTACTTC
NA TRBJ1-5 TRBD1 TRBV28 CASSLQGQFNQPQHF TGTGCCAGCAGTTTACAGGGACAGTTCAATCAGCCCCAGCATTTT
NA TRBJ2-7 NA TRBV25-1 CASSEPKNPRGGVQYF TGTGCCAGCAGTGAACCTAAAAATCCCCGCGGTGGTGTGCAGTACTTC